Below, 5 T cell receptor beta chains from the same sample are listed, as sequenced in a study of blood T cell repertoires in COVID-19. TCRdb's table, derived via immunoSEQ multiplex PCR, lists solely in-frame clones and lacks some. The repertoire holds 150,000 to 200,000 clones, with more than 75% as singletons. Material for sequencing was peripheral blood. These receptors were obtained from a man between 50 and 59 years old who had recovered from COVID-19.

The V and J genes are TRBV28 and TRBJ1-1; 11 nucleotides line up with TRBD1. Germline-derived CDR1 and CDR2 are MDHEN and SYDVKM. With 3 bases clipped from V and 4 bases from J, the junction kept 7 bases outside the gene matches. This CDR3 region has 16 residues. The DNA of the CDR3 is TGTGCCAGCAGTTTTACCGGACAGGGGGCCTTCACTGAAGCTTTCTTT. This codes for CASSFTGQGAFTEAFF.

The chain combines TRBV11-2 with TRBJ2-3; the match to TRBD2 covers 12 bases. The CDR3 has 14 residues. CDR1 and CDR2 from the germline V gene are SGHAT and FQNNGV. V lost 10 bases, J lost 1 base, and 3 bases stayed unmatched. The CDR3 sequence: CATRLAGGTDTQYF. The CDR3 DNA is TGTGCCACTCGACTAGCGGGAGGCACAGATACGCAGTATTTT.

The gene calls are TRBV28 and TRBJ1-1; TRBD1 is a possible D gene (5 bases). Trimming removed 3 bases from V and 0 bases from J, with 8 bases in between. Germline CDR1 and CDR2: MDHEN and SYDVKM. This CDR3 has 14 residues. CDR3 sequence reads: CASSFQGMNTEAFF. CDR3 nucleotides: TGTGCCAGCAGTTTCCAGGGAATGAACACTGAAGCTTTCTTT.

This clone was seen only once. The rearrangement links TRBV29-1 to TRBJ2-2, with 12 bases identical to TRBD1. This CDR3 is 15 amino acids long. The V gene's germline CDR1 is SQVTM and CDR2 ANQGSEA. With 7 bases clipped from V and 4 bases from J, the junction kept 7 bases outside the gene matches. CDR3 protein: CSAGPGQGATGELFF. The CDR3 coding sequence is TGCAGCGCCGGCCCGGGACAGGGGGCCACCGGGGAGCTGTTTTTT.

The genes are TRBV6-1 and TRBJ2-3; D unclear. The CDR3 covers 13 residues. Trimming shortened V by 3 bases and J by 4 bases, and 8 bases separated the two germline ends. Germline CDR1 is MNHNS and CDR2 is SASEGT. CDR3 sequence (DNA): TGTGCCAGCAGTGAGACAACTCCAGATACGCAGTATTTT. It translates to CASSETTPDTQYF.